This T cell receptor beta chain was sequenced for a study of shared clonotypes between healthy human individuals. Study at large: CD4 naive and memory got three plates each, CD8 naive two, CD8 memory one.

Each donor was a Caucasian adult residing in Nashville, Tennessee. The method was immunoSEQ multiplex PCR; TCRdb's version includes in-frame clones alone and lacks a portion of them. The repertoire includes hundreds of thousands of clones, around 78% of them detected once, and around 1.8% sits in the top ten. Regarding the study as a whole: Larger richness was generally estimated for naive than memory subsets. Though the depth was large, rarefaction showed that sorted-subset sequencing was incomplete.

Comments on this clone: Its antigen remains unidentified.

The germline gives CDR1 SNHLY, CDR2 FYNNEI. V was trimmed by 5 bases and J by 0 bases, leaving 11 bases between them. The CDR3 length is 16 residues. V usage is TRBV2 and J usage is TRBJ2-6; maybe TRBD1 (5 bases). The origin of this receptor is a woman aged 25 to 39 in good health. Sequenced material: memory CD4+ T cells sorted from blood. As for subset: CD45RA-negative fraction. The CDR3 here is CASSPLGVSGANVLTF. The CDR3, as DNA: TGTGCCAGCAGTCCCCTAGGGGTCTCTGGGGCCAACGTCCTGACTTTC.